This TCR beta chain was recorded in a study of shared clonotypes between healthy human individuals (dated by TCRdb to about 2020). About the investigation overall: A few men and a couple of women, aged 18 to 49 years, made up the cohort. Blood TCR repertoires of four to six healthy adults were deeply sequenced to estimate repertoire size and the extent of clonotype sharing between individuals. To increase sequencing depth and limit assay-specific biases, TCR repertoire library preparation and sequencing were carried out by different laboratories using diverse techniques. Between about 0.94 and 8.9 billion PBMCs per donor were obtained by leukapheresis. Here is what the overall study found, with its caveats: Sampling was restricted to blood, and TCR repertoires in tissue are likely to differ from TCR repertoires in blood. Pairwise subsampling indicated that sequencing depth was expected to affect the degree of clonotype sharing among donors. Because the study included only a small number of donors, the genetic and exposure-history diversity represented was limited.

The donors were healthy, HIV-negative adults with no recently reported acute infections or vaccinations. Only Caucasian adults living in Nashville, Tennessee, USA were represented among the donors. For unsorted samples, some 90 million PBMCs were counted and genomic DNA was extracted with the QIAamp DNA Blood Mini kit. Blood was collected by leukapheresis, and PBMCs were isolated by Ficoll-Histopaque density gradient centrifugation and then cryopreserved in liquid nitrogen vapor phase. TCR CDR3 regions were amplified from genomic DNA by multiplex PCR using the deep immunoSEQ assay. Extracted genomic DNA from each cell subset was spread evenly across all wells of several immunoSEQ 96-well plates, with each plate serving as a replicate. For unsorted PBMC, around 300 ng genomic DNA, equal to tens of thousands of T cell genomes, was loaded into each replicate PCR. Genomic DNA from unsorted PBMC was sequenced over ten immunoSEQ deep assay plates. The purified libraries were quantified using a Qubit 3.0 fluorometer, sized with a Bioanalyzer 2100, and then quantified again using the KAPA Library Quantification kit. Each immunoSEQ 96-well plate was sequenced on its own single-read 150-cycle Illumina NextSeq 550 flow cell. In the original analysis: Because the immunoSEQ output included only junctional sequences and no quality scores, the filtering could not be the same as the filtering used for full-length reads. To assign V/J genes and CDR3, sequences were annotated using PyIR, a Python wrapper for IgBLAST v1.9, with IMGT germline references. Reads were filtered out if the reads had weak V/J assignments (E-value above 1e-6), no CDR3, stop codons, out-of-frame junctions, or ambiguous translated residues. V3J clonotypes were defined as sequences sharing the same inferred V gene, J gene, and CDR3 amino acid sequence. The percentage overlap between two repertoires was calculated by dividing the number of shared unique clonotypes by the size of the smaller repertoire. RTK rarefaction, the Chao1 estimator, and Recon v2.1 estimates of unobserved clonotypes were used to assess repertoire richness. The immuneACCESS repertoire file appears here via TCRdb, limited to in-frame rearrangements. These files lack a portion of the clones; in checked studies, under half of the deficit traces to unresolved V genes, and the cause of the others is not known. V and J calls and clone size are given by that table; D and trimming were obtained from the DNA. This sample lists 500,000 to 650,000 clones; around 81% were detected once. The ten most abundant clones make up approximately 12% of the sample.

The CDR3, from cysteine to phenylalanine, totals 13 residues. The read is trimmed to its CDR3 DNA, 39 bases read in frame from base 1. The junction shows trimming of 2 bases on V and 6 bases on J, plus 9 bases between the germline ends. The germline V gene (reference sequence) supplies CDR1 MNHNY and CDR2 SVGAGI. Notes on this clone: The specificity of this receptor is unknown. No per-base quality is available; no much larger clone lies one base away.

What was sequenced was PBMCs. The chain is made from TRBV6-6 and TRBJ2-3; the D region is possibly TRBD1 or TRBD2, each matching across 5 bases. The clonotype was recovered from a woman between 35 and 50 years old in good health. Some clones in this sample may be carry-over from other donors' samples. The bases are TGTGCCAGCAGTTACGGTTGGGGGGATACGCAGTATTTT. The encoded protein is CASSYGWGDTQYF.